Following are 21 T cell receptor beta chains from one sample sequenced in a study of response to subunit inactivated influenza vaccine. TCRdb recomputed calls from the RT-PCR reads with MiXCR, one row per CDR3 protein. The sample carries 550,000 to 600,000 distinct CDR3 sequences, over 9.5% recorded once. Sequenced material: PBMCs from blood, taken on the day of vaccination. These receptors were taken from a man between 50 and 59 years old who received an inactivated influenza vaccine.

This clonotype occurred many times. The chain joins TRBV11-2 to TRBJ1-1; weak D call: TRBD1 (5 bases). The CDR3 runs to 12 residues. The germline gives CDR1 SGHAT, CDR2 FQNNGV. The V end lost 4 bases, the J end lost 8 bases, and 11 bases lay between the germline ends. DNA for the CDR3: TGTGCCAGCAGCTCAGGGTCACCCGAAGCTTTCTTT. Translating it yields CASSSGSPEAFF.

The genes are TRBV11-2 and TRBJ1-4; 11 bases fit TRBD1. The CDR3 sequence is 15 residues long. Germline trimming cut 5 bases from V and 8 bases from J; bases unmatched to any gene: 7. Germline-derived CDR1 and CDR2 are SGHAT and FQNNGV. CDR3 in amino acids: CASSPPGQGDEKLFF. Here the CDR3 DNA reads TGTGCCAGCAGCCCCCCGGGACAGGGGGACGAAAAACTGTTTTTT.

This clonotype was counted between two and nine times. This chain connects TRBV12-3 or TRBV12-4 to TRBJ2-3, with 7 bases lining up with TRBD1. After removal of 6 bases from V and 8 bases from J, the junction contained 5 bases not matched to a gene. The CDR3 spans 12 residues. The CDR3 region is CASRTGVATQYF. The CDR3, as DNA: TGTGCCAGCAGAACAGGGGTTGCTACGCAGTATTTT.

The table lists this clonotype with a few counts. The chain links TRBV7-9 to TRBJ2-7, with 10 bases lining up with TRBD2. The CDR3 runs to 15 residues. V gave up 4 bases and J gave up 2 bases; unmatched junction bases: 5. Germline CDR1 and CDR2: SEHNR and FQNEAQ (reference sequence). The CDR3 DNA is TGTGCCAGCAGCTCCTCTAGCGGGGGTACCTACGAGCAGTACTTC. It yields the protein CASSSSSGGTYEQYF.

The chain is built from TRBV4-1 and TRBJ1-2, with a possible D match to TRBD1 (5 bases). Trimming shortened V by 0 bases and J by 12 bases, and 14 bases separated the two germline ends. The CDR3 covers 13 residues. Germline CDR1 reads MGHRA; CDR2 reads YSYEKL. In DNA, the CDR3 is TGCGCCAGCAGCCAAGATTGGGGGTTCCCCCACACCTTC. Its protein product is CASSQDWGFPHTF.

The J gene is TRBJ2-1, the V gene TRBV12-3 or TRBV12-4, with D possibly matching TRBD2 (7 bases). The CDR3 contains 15 residues. V was pared by 3 bases and J by 2 bases, with 11 bases between. The CDR3 sequence: CASSFGGAAYNEQFF. Here the CDR3 DNA reads TGTGCCAGCAGTTTTGGGGGGGCCGCCTACAATGAGCAGTTCTTC.

This clonotype was recorded at least ten times. The chain has TRBV15 and TRBJ1-5, with D unresolved. CDR3 size: 13 residues. V was cut by 1 base and J by 5 bases, with 6 bases left in between. Per germline, CDR1 LNHNV and CDR2 YYDKDF (reference sequence). In DNA form, the CDR3 reads TGTGCCACCAGCAGAGCCGTCGATCAGCCCCAGCATTTT. Translation: CATSRAVDQPQHF.

This clonotype has only a few counts. The V call is TRBV5-1, the J call TRBJ2-3; D might be TRBD1 (5 bases). Germline-derived CDR1 and CDR2 are SGHRS and YFSETQ. The V end was cut by 2 bases, the J end by 3 bases, with 10 bases between. The CDR3 has 14 amino acids. CDR3 in amino acids: CASSLESGTDTQYF. The CDR3 coding sequence is TGCGCCAGCAGCTTAGAATCAGGGACAGATACGCAGTATTTT.

Only a few counts were recorded for this clonotype. V usage is TRBV20-1 and J usage is TRBJ1-1; 7 positions match TRBD1. Per the germline V gene, CDR1 is DFQATT and CDR2 is SNEGSKA (reference sequence). This CDR3 has 13 amino acids. V trimming: 5 bases; J trimming: 4 bases; junction bases outside the gene matches: 7. CDR3 loop: CSAHNSGGTEAFF. The DNA for the CDR3 is TGCAGTGCTCACAACTCAGGGGGCACTGAAGCTTTCTTT.

The gene calls are TRBV28 and TRBJ2-7; D remains unclear. The end of the DNA aligns better with TRBJ2-1, so the J call may be wrong. Germline CDR1 and CDR2: MDHEN and SYDVKM. The CDR3 is 15 amino acids. The CDR3 DNA sequence: TGTGCCAGCAGTTTATCCCCGCACTTTCGGTACGAGCAGTTCTTC. It codes for CASSLSPHFRYEQFF.

This clonotype was seen at least ten times. The chain links TRBV7-9 to TRBJ2-3; D remains ambiguous. Germline V CDR1 and CDR2: SEHNR, FQNEAQ (reference sequence). The CDR3 loop spans 14 amino acids. Trimming took off 2 bases at V and 2 bases at J, with 8 bases between the two ends. The CDR3 spells CASSLSVSTDTQYF. The CDR3, as DNA: TGTGCCAGCAGCTTAAGCGTCTCCACAGATACGCAGTATTTT.

The chain has TRBV6-5 and TRBJ2-7, with 7 positions matching TRBD2. CDR1 and CDR2 from the germline V gene are MNHEY and SVGAGI. Losses at the gene ends were 3 bases for V and 3 bases for J; bases not matched to a gene: 14. This CDR3 is 17 amino acids long. Here the CDR3 DNA reads TGTGCCAGCAGTTATGATTTAAAAAGCGGGATGAACTACGAGCAGTACTTC. Protein: CASSYDLKSGMNYEQYF.

This clonotype has a handful of counts. V and J are TRBV4-2 and TRBJ2-6; TRBD2 aligns across 8 bases. The ends lost 4 bases at V and 3 bases at J; junction bases unmatched: 11. The CDR3 contains 18 residues. Germline V gene data show CDR1 as LGHNA and CDR2 as YNFKEQ. CDR3 in amino acids: CASSPGGGPVYGANVLTF. Here the CDR3 DNA reads TGTGCCAGCAGCCCCGGGGGGGGCCCGGTTTATGGGGCCAACGTCCTGACTTTC.

In this sample, this clonotype turned up many times. This chain uses TRBV12-3 or TRBV12-4 with TRBJ1-5, with D possibly being TRBD1 (6 bases). This CDR3 spans 13 amino acids. Between the trimmed V and J ends, which lost 7 bases and 6 bases, there was a span of 13 bases. The CDR3 nucleotides are TGTGCCAGCACCCGAGGGGGATTTCAGCCCCAGCATTTT. Translating gives CASTRGGFQPQHF.

V usage is TRBV30 and J usage is TRBJ2-2; D remains ambiguous. CDR1 and CDR2 (germline): GTSNPN, SVGIG (reference sequence). Trimming cost V 0 bases and J 7 bases, with 15 bases left between them. The CDR3 covers 15 residues. CDR3: CAWSVPLTRVGELFF. The CDR3 region has the DNA TGTGCCTGGAGTGTACCGCTCACCCGGGTCGGGGAGCTGTTTTTT.

This clonotype showed up many times. This chain joins TRBV27 and TRBJ2-3; D possibly uses TRBD1 or TRBD2 (5 bases each). Germline lookup yields CDR1 MNHEY and CDR2 SMNVEV (reference sequence). V was pared by 4 bases and J by 2 bases, with 13 bases between. The CDR3 runs to 15 residues. The CDR3 nucleotides are TGTGCCAGCAGTTCTGGGACCTCTCTCACAGATACGCAGTATTTT. Its translation: CASSSGTSLTDTQYF.

This sequence joins TRBV7-8 and TRBJ2-1; D is unresolved. Trimming took off 1 base at V and 6 bases at J, with 10 bases between the two ends. This CDR3 comprises 14 residues. Germline CDR1 and CDR2: SGHVS and FQNEAQ. In DNA form, the CDR3 reads TGTGCCAGCAGCTTAGGTTTCGGTGTCAATGAGCAGTTCTTC. Amino acid sequence: CASSLGFGVNEQFF.

This clonotype was counted between two and nine times. The chain recombines TRBV27 with TRBJ2-3; TRBD2 agrees at 7 bases. Germline loops: CDR1 MNHEY, CDR2 SMNVEV (reference sequence). V lost 5 bases, J lost 3 bases, and 2 bases stayed unmatched. The CDR3 contains 13 residues. CDR3 residues: CASSPLATDTQYF. The CDR3, as DNA: TGTGCCAGCAGTCCACTAGCGACAGATACGCAGTATTTT.

The CDR3 bases are TGTGCCAGCAGCGCGACCGTTCGGGGAGAGCAGTTCTTC. Amino acid sequence: CASSATVRGEQFF. The V and J genes are TRBV9 and TRBJ2-1; the D gene is possibly TRBD2 (5 bases). V gave up 3 bases and J gave up 10 bases, with 14 bases separating them. Per the germline V gene, CDR1 is SGDLS and CDR2 is YYNGEE. This CDR3 has 13 amino acids.

The rearrangement uses TRBV5-1 and TRBJ2-7; D call uncertain. The CDR3 consists of 15 residues. CDR1 SGHRS and CDR2 YFSETQ come from the germline V gene. Trimming stripped 0 bases from V and 0 bases from J, with 10 bases between. In nucleotides, the CDR3 is TGCGCCAGCAGCTTGGGCCACCTGAGCTCCTACGAGCAGTACTTC. It codes for CASSLGHLSSYEQYF.

There are a few counts of this clonotype. This CDR3 is CATSDSRPGLAPGELFF. CDR3 DNA: TGTGCCACCAGTGATTCAAGACCGGGACTAGCTCCCGGGGAGCTGTTTTTT. The J gene is TRBJ2-2, the V gene TRBV24-1; 9 positions match TRBD2. This CDR3 comprises 17 residues. Germline CDR1 reads KGHDR; CDR2 reads SFDVKD. J was trimmed by 6 bases and V by 2 bases; bases with no gene match: 9.